This T cell receptor beta chain emerged from a study of shared clonotypes between healthy human individuals. Whole-study results and caveats: Across subsets, estimated richness was generally greater for naive than for memory populations.

A few counts support this clone. As yet, its antigen is unknown. CDR3 length: 12 residues. Germline values: CDR1 GTSNPN, CDR2 SVGIG (reference sequence). V lost 6 bases, J lost 3 bases, and 9 bases lay in between. Sequenced by immunoSEQ multiplex PCR; TCRdb stores in-frame clones only, minus some. The sample shows 2 million to 3 million clones, roughly 93% of them seen only once. Adults of Caucasian background living in Nashville, Tennessee made up all donors. This receptor was taken from a man between 18 and 35 years old in good health. Some clones in this sample may be carry-over from other donors' samples. The sample taken for sequencing was naive CD4+ T cells from PBMCs. Sample subset: CD45RA+ positively selected. This sequence joins TRBV30 and TRBJ1-5, with D uncertain. The CDR3, as DNA: TGTGCCTGTCAATATGACAATCAGCCCCAGCATTTT. It specifies CACQYDNQPQHF.